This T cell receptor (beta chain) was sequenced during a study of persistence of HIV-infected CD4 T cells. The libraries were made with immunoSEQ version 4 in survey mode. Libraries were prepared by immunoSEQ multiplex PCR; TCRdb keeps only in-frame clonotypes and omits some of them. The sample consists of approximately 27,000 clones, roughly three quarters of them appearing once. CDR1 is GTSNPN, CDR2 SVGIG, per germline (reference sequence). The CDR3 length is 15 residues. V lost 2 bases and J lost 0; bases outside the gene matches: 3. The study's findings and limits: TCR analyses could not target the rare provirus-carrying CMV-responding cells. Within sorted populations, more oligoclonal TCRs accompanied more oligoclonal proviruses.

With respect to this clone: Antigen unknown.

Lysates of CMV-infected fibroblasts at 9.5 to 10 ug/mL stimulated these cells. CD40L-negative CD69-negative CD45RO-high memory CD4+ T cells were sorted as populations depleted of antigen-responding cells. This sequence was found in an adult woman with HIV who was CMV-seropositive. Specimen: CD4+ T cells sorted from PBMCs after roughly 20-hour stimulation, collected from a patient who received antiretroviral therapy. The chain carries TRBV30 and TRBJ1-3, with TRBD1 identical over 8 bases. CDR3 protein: CAWSTGQVSGNTIYF. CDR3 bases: TGTGCCTGGAGTACGGGACAGGTCTCTGGAAACACCATATATTTT. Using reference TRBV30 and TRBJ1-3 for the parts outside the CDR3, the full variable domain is SQTIHQWPATLVQPVGSPLSLECTVEGTSNPNLYWYRQAAGRGLQLLFYSVGIGQISSEVPQNLSASRPQDRQFILSSKKLLLSDSGFYLCAWSTGQVSGNTIYFGEGSWLTVV.